The table lists the clone carrying this TCR beta chain with a few counts. Its antigen remains unidentified. This record belongs to a study of identical twins. Findings and limits, study-wide: Partly confounded zero-insertion analyses could result from invariant MAIT and iNKT cells. Conclusions came from cross-sectional statistical analysis, not from following the same donors.

One entry per CDR3 protein, called by TCRdb with MiXCR from the 5' RACE reads. The table records roughly 690,000 distinct CDR3 sequences, approximately 6% of them present only once. The TCR sequence derives from a man between 18 and 35 years old in good health. Material: naive T cells sorted from blood.

The CDR3 spells CASSLGIGSQPQHF. In nucleotides, the CDR3 is TGTGCCAGCAGCTTGGGTATCGGGTCTCAGCCCCAGCATTTT. This chain uses TRBV5-6 with TRBJ1-5; D gene unclear. Germline assignment: CDR1 SGHDT and CDR2 YYEEEE. Trimming removed 0 bases at V and 6 bases at J, with 10 bases between. The CDR3 contains 14 residues.